This entry features one T cell receptor (beta chain) sequence. This sample was taken from a study of blood T cell repertoires in COVID-19. The J segment lost 13 bases and the V segment lost 4 bases, leaving 11 bases of the junction unmatched. Germline lookup yields CDR1 GTSNPN and CDR2 SVGIG (reference sequence). The CDR3 contains 12 residues. The repertoire was sequenced with immunoSEQ multiplex PCR; TCRdb's copy has only in-frame clones and lacks some. The sample holds 100,000 or so clones; about three quarters are singletons and the top ten take 15% to 20%. This clonotype was obtained from a woman in her seventies with acute or convalescent COVID-19. The sequenced sample consisted of peripheral blood. V usage is TRBV30 and J usage is TRBJ1-2; TRBD1 aligns across 8 bases. This CDR3 is CAWTSPSQGATF. The DNA for the CDR3 is TGTGCCTGGACATCCCCCAGCCAGGGGGCCACCTTC.